The 23 T cell receptor beta chains listed next were all sequenced from one sample in a study of OX40 agonist ivuxolimab in advanced cancers. Assay: immunoSEQ multiplex PCR; the TCRdb copy retains only in-frame clones and omits some. The sample consists of about 50,000 clones, roughly 84% of them appearing once. The source material was CD4+ or CD8+ T cells sorted from blood, sampled in a trial of the OX40 agonist ivuxolimab. These receptors were obtained from an adult with an advanced solid tumor such as melanoma, head and neck, liver or kidney cancer.

The rearrangement uses TRBV4-1 and TRBJ2-1; D unclear. Trimming stripped 0 bases from V and 4 bases from J, with 13 bases between. The germline V gene encodes CDR1 MGHRA and CDR2 YSYEKL. The CDR3 spans 16 residues. CDR3 loop: CASSQERLIRYNEQFF. CDR3 DNA: TGCGCCAGCAGCCAAGAAAGGTTAATAAGATACAATGAGCAGTTCTTC.

The chain uses TRBV20-1 and TRBJ2-1; D tentatively fits TRBD1 or TRBD2 (5 bases each). The CDR3 runs to 11 residues. V was trimmed by 4 bases and J by 6 bases, leaving 7 bases between them. Germline lookup yields CDR1 DFQATT and CDR2 SNEGSKA (reference sequence). The CDR3 spells CSATGRNEQFF. The CDR3 coding sequence is TGCAGTGCTACGGGACGCAATGAGCAGTTCTTC.

The chain recombines TRBV5-6 with TRBJ1-2; the D gene is possibly TRBD1 (6 bases). CDR1 and CDR2 (germline): SGHDT, YYEEEE. V lost 4 bases and J 0 bases, leaving 13 bases between the germline ends. This CDR3 contains 15 residues. CDR3 in amino acids: CASSLQQGSNYGYTF. For the CDR3, the DNA is TGTGCCAGCAGCCTACAACAGGGCTCTAACTATGGCTACACCTTC.

The chain joins TRBV18 to TRBJ2-3, with 8 nucleotides matching TRBD1. J was trimmed by 2 bases and V by 2 bases; bases with no gene match: 12. The CDR3 loop spans 18 amino acids. In germline, CDR1 is KGHSH, CDR2 LQKENI. The CDR3 bases are TGTGCCAGCTCACCAACGCAACAGGGGGTCCCTGCCACAGATACGCAGTATTTT. Protein product: CASSPTQQGVPATDTQYF.

The V call is TRBV7-6, the J call TRBJ2-3; 10 nucleotides align to TRBD2. In germline, CDR1 is SGHVS, CDR2 FNYEAQ. The CDR3 sequence is 16 residues long. Losses at the gene ends were 0 bases for V and 2 bases for J; bases not matched to a gene: 2. CDR3 in DNA: TGTGCCAGCAGCTTAGCGCTAGCGGGAGACACAGATACGCAGTATTTT. Translating gives CASSLALAGDTDTQYF.

The V and J genes are TRBV11-3 and TRBJ2-5, with 12 bases matching TRBD2. From germline, CDR1 is SGHNT and CDR2 YENEEA. This CDR3 comprises 15 residues. Trimming took 6 bases from V and 2 from J; bases not matched to a gene: 4. CDR3 sequence: CASSLTSGRQETQYF. The CDR3 region has the DNA TGTGCCAGCAGTCTCACTAGCGGGAGGCAAGAGACCCAGTACTTC.

This chain connects TRBV5-4 to TRBJ2-5; weak D call: TRBD2 (7 bases). The length of the CDR3 is 16 residues. From germline, CDR1 is SGHNT and CDR2 YYREEE (reference sequence). V gave up 0 bases and J gave up 4 bases, with 16 bases separating them. CDR3 protein: CASSLAYGGGGETQYF. The CDR3 DNA reads as TGTGCCAGCAGCTTGGCCTATGGGGGGGGCGGAGAGACCCAGTACTTC.

This clone has just one count. The genes are TRBV7-2 and TRBJ2-2; D not certain. Germline values: CDR1 SGHTA, CDR2 FQGNSA. The CDR3 is 12 amino acids. The V gene lost 3 bases and the J gene lost 7 bases, with 6 bases spanning the gap. Here the CDR3 DNA reads TGTGCCAGCAGCTTGTATGGCGGGGAGCTGTTTTTT. Protein sequence: CASSLYGGELFF. The whole variable domain, filled in from reference TRBV7-2 and TRBJ2-2, reads GAGVSQSPSNKVTEKGKDVELRCDPISGHTALYWYRQSLGQGLEFLIYFQGNSAPDKSGLPSDRFSAERTGGSVSTLTIQRTQQEDSAVYLCASSLYGGELFFGEGSRLTVL.

In this sample, this clone turned up a few times. V is TRBV18 and J is TRBJ1-2; D call uncertain. In germline, CDR1 is KGHSH, CDR2 LQKENI. This CDR3 spans 15 amino acids. Trimming cost V 6 bases and J 1 base, with 15 bases left between them. The CDR3 DNA is TGTGCCAGCTCCGCAACCATTCAGGATAACTATGGCTACACCTTC. It codes for CASSATIQDNYGYTF.

This clone was recorded only once. The DNA of the CDR3 is TGTGCCAGCAGCCAACCGGGACACACTAATGAAAAACTGTTTTTT. It specifies CASSQPGHTNEKLFF. The chain joins TRBV4-2 to TRBJ1-4; D perhaps matches TRBD1 (6 bases). This CDR3 is 15 amino acids long. Germline V gives CDR1 LGHNA, CDR2 YNFKEQ. V dropped 2 bases and J dropped 2 bases, with 9 bases sitting between them.

This clone was detected once. The rearrangement links TRBV6-1 to TRBJ2-5; D gene unclear. The CDR3 runs to 13 residues. V was cut by 1 base and J by 1 base, with 4 bases left in between. The germline V gene encodes CDR1 MNHNS and CDR2 SASEGT. CDR3 coding DNA: TGTGCCAGCAGTGAAGGCAGCCAAGAGACCCAGTACTTC. Encoded protein: CASSEGSQETQYF.

CDR3 residues: CASSGGRTDSGNTIYF. CDR3 sequence (DNA): TGTGCCAGCAGCGGTGGAAGGACTGACTCTGGAAACACCATATATTTT. This chain links TRBV5-5 with TRBJ1-3; the D is unclear. Trimming shortened V by 4 bases and J by 0 bases, and 14 bases separated the two germline ends. The V gene's germline CDR1 is SGHKS and CDR2 YYEKEE (reference sequence). There are 16 residues in the CDR3.

J is TRBJ2-1 and V is TRBV30, with 13 bases that match TRBD2. With V trimmed by 2 bases and J by 5 bases, 3 bases remained unmatched. The CDR3 contains 15 residues. Germline V gene sequence: CDR1 GTSNPN, CDR2 SVGIG (reference sequence). The CDR3 protein is CAWSSGTSGDNEQFF. In DNA, the CDR3 is TGTGCCTGGAGTTCTGGGACTAGCGGGGACAATGAGCAGTTCTTC.

V usage is TRBV7-9 and J usage is TRBJ1-5; no definite D call. V was cut by 5 bases and J by 3 bases, with 8 bases left in between. This CDR3 has 13 amino acids. Germline V gene sequence: CDR1 SEHNR, CDR2 FQNEAQ (reference sequence). This CDR3 reads CASSRSDNQPQHF. The CDR3 DNA is TGTGCCAGCAGCCGATCCGACAATCAGCCCCAGCATTTT.

CDR3 coding DNA: TGTGCCAGCAGCGTAGGATCCCTGGAAGCGGGGGAGGAGACCCAGTACTTC. Protein product: CASSVGSLEAGEETQYF. This chain links TRBV9 with TRBJ2-5; 8 positions agree with TRBD2. The V gene's germline CDR1 is SGDLS and CDR2 YYNGEE. V was pared by 0 bases and J by 5 bases, with 12 bases of the junction left unmatched. The CDR3 sequence is 17 residues long.

This clone appeared once. This rearrangement joins TRBV7-9 to TRBJ1-6; 7 bases map to TRBD1. CDR1 is SEHNR and CDR2 is FQNEAQ in the germline V gene (reference sequence). Trimming at V came to 4 bases and at J to 6 bases, leaving 3 bases not matched to a gene. The CDR3 consists of 14 residues. The chain's CDR3 is CASSYTGANSPLHF. Written as DNA, the CDR3 is TGTGCCAGCAGCTATACAGGGGCTAATTCACCCCTCCACTTT.

The chain carries TRBV15 and TRBJ1-2, with D perhaps matching TRBD1 (5 bases). With 8 bases removed from V and 4 bases from J, the gap between germline ends came to 23 bases. Looked up from germline, CDR1 is LNHNV and CDR2 is YYDKDF (reference sequence). The CDR3 runs 16 residues. The CDR3 DNA reads TGTGCCACCCGAAAGGGCACCCGGGACGCCCGCTATGGCTACACCTTC. Translated: CATRKGTRDARYGYTF.

The chain couples TRBV19 to TRBJ2-3; TRBD2 aligns across 13 bases. V lost 5 bases and J lost 5; bases outside the gene matches: 10. The CDR3 spans 17 residues. Germline-derived CDR1 and CDR2 are LNHDA and SQIVND (reference sequence). The CDR3 region is CASSRAGTSGIGDTQYF. The CDR3 DNA follows: TGTGCCAGTAGTCGGGCGGGGACTAGCGGGATAGGAGATACGCAGTATTTT.

The genes are TRBV30 and TRBJ1-2, with D hard to call. The CDR3 runs 13 residues. The germline V and J ends were trimmed by 0 bases and 4 bases, with 9 bases remaining between them. The V gene's germline CDR1 is GTSNPN and CDR2 SVGIG (reference sequence). CDR3 nucleotides: TGTGCCTGGAGTGTAAGGATAGCCTATGGCTACACCTTC. Protein product: CAWSVRIAYGYTF.

This chain uses TRBV29-1 with TRBJ1-2; D is undetermined. CDR3 length: 11 amino acids. Germline lookup yields CDR1 SQVTM and CDR2 ANQGSEA. The V gene lost 2 bases and the J gene lost 13 bases, with 14 bases spanning the gap. For the CDR3, the DNA is TGCAGCGTTGAATACAATTCGGTTTGCACCTTC. Translation gives CSVEYNSVCTF.

The table lists this clone with a few counts. The CDR3, as DNA: TGTGCCAGCAGTTACTCGAAGGACAGGGGCTACGAGCAGTACTTC. It specifies CASSYSKDRGYEQYF. V and J are TRBV6-5 and TRBJ2-7, with TRBD1 identical over 9 bases. Trimming took 0 bases from V and 3 from J; bases not matched to a gene: 3. The CDR3 loop spans 15 amino acids. The germline V gene encodes CDR1 MNHEY and CDR2 SVGAGI.

This rearrangement joins TRBV29-1 to TRBJ2-1; 7 nucleotides line up with TRBD1. With V trimmed by 5 bases and J by 7 bases, 14 bases remained unmatched. CDR1 and CDR2 (germline): SQVTM, ANQGSEA. The CDR3 is 15 amino acids. CDR3 in DNA: TGCAGCGTTTCCCTGGGGCTGACAGGGCGGAATGAGCAGTTCTTC. This translates into CSVSLGLTGRNEQFF.

V gene TRBV6-5 combines with J gene TRBJ2-3, with D unclear. The CDR3 extends over 13 amino acids. The V gene lost 4 bases and the J gene lost 6 bases, with 11 bases spanning the gap. The germline V gene encodes CDR1 MNHEY and CDR2 SVGAGI. CDR3 protein: CASSWLSEDTQYF. The CDR3 bases are TGTGCCAGCAGTTGGCTCTCCGAGGATACGCAGTATTTT.